What follows describes a single T cell receptor (beta chain). Antigen: not known. Naive CD8 cells lacked CD45RO and underwent positive selection for CCR7, leaving out terminally differentiated effector memory CD45RA+ cells. These data are taken from a study of shared clonotypes between healthy human individuals. The CDR3 sequence is 14 residues long. Trimming shortened V by 1 base and J by 7 bases, and 14 bases separated the two germline ends. Germline-derived CDR1 and CDR2 are MNHEY and SMNVEV (reference sequence). Data came from immunoSEQ multiplex PCR; TCRdb stores just in-frame clones and leaves some out. The profile shows over 800,000 clones, more than 85% of them singletons. Study outcomes and limitations: Sorted-subset samples were not fully sequenced, rarefaction indicated. Clonotype sharing across donors was expected to vary with sequencing depth.

This chain connects TRBV27 to TRBJ2-7; the D call may be TRBD1 or TRBD2 (5 bases each). Specimen: naive CD8+ T cells sorted from blood. The receptor was isolated from a man younger than 40 in good health. The CDR3 DNA follows: TGTGCCAGCAGTTTATTACCGCTTGGGGGTGAGCAGTACTTC. It codes for CASSLLPLGGEQYF.